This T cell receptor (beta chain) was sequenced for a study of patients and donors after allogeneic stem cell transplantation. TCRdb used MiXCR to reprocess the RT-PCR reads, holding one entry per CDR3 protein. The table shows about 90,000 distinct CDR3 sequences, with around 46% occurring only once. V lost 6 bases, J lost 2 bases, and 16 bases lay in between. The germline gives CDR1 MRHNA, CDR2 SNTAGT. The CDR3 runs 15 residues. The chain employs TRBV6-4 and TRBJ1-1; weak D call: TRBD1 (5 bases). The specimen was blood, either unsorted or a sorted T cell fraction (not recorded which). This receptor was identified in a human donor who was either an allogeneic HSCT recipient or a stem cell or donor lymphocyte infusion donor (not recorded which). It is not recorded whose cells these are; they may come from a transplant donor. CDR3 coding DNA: TGTGCCAGCAGAGGAGGGGACTCCCTTAACACTGAAGCTTTCTTT. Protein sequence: CASRGGDSLNTEAFF.